This TCR beta chain is drawn from a study of PD-1 blockade in classical Hodgkin lymphoma. Time point of the sample: newly diagnosed, previously untreated cHL patient sample. General observations from the study: Newly diagnosed patients reportedly trailed healthy donors in baseline TCR diversity.

Using immunoSEQ multiplex PCR, the repertoire was profiled, and TCRdb retains in-frame clones only, with some absent. The sample has about 47,000 clones, roughly 93% seen once; the top ten hold around 5%. CDR3 length: 12 amino acids. Germline V lookup: CDR1 ENHRY, CDR2 SYGVKD. With 8 bases removed from V and 11 bases from J, the gap between germline ends came to 18 bases. This clone appeared a few times. The antigen is not known. The sample taken for sequencing was peripheral blood mononuclear cells (PBMCs). The rearrangement joins TRBV10-3 to TRBJ1-1, with D uncertain. The receptor comes from a human donor with classical Hodgkin lymphoma. The CDR3 region is CAIAQAGGVAFF. In nucleotides, the CDR3 is TGTGCCATCGCTCAAGCAGGAGGAGTGGCTTTCTTT.